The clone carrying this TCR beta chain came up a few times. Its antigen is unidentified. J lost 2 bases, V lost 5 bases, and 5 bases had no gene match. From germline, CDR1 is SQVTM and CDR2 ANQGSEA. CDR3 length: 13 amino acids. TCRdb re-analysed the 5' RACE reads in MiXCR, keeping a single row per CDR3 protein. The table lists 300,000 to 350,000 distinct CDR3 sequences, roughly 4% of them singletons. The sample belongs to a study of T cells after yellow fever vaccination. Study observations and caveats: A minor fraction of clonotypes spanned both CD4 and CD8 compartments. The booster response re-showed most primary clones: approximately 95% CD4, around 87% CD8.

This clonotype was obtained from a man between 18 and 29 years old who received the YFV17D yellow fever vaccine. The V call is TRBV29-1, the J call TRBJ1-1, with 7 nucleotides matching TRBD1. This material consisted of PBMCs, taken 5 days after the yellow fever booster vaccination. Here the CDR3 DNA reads TGCAGCGTTCAGGGACAGATAAACACTGAAGCTTTCTTT. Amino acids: CSVQGQINTEAFF.